This TCR beta chain was sequenced during a study of T cell responses to AZD1222 COVID-19 vaccine. Study results and caveats: There were mostly white British donors and more females than males, and clonal diversity was possibly underestimated. Only after the peak T cell response were repertoires sampled. Reportedly, nearly half the spike-specific TCRs target unmutated variant regions. An increase in Spike-specific TCR breadth and depth was observed after two AZD1222 doses.

A remark on this clone: Its target is unknown.

TCRdb's table, derived via immunoSEQ multiplex PCR, lists solely in-frame clones and lacks some. The sample comprises under 150,000 clones, approximately 85% of which are singletons, and roughly 3.9% rests with the top ten. Germline trimming cut 5 bases from V and 4 bases from J; bases unmatched to any gene: 7. In germline, CDR1 is SGHRS, CDR2 YFSETQ. There are 14 residues in the CDR3. This chain connects TRBV5-1 to TRBJ1-1, with TRBD1 identical over 8 bases. The material sequenced was peripheral blood, taken on day 0 of MenACWY control vaccination. The sequence was collected from an adult in good health. CDR3 nucleotides: TGCGCCAGCAGGTCGACAGGGGAGGCCACTGAAGCTTTCTTT. Its translation: CASRSTGEATEAFF.